The 21 T cell receptor beta chains below were found in one sample sequenced in a study of T cells after yellow fever vaccination. Via MiXCR, TCRdb re-called the 5' RACE reads, giving one row per CDR3 protein. The repertoire holds approximately 150,000 distinct CDR3 sequences, with about 6.2% as singletons. This sample comprised CD4+ T cells sorted from PBMCs, obtained on the day of the first yellow fever vaccination. The source of these receptors is a man aged 18 to 29 who received the YFV17D yellow fever vaccine.

The V call is TRBV6-1, the J call TRBJ2-7, with 9 bases lining up with TRBD1. The length of the CDR3 is 14 residues. The junction had 3 bases not matched to a gene; V was cut back by 5 bases and J by 1 base. Germline V gives CDR1 MNHNS, CDR2 SASEGT. The CDR3 DNA reads TGTGCCAGCAGTCTGGACAGGGGATCCTACGAGCAGTACTTC. Its translation: CASSLDRGSYEQYF.

This clonotype was observed many times. The genes are TRBV5-1 and TRBJ2-5; D is ambiguous. Trimming cost V 4 bases and J 2 bases, with 9 bases left between them. Per germline, CDR1 SGHRS and CDR2 YFSETQ. The CDR3 consists of 13 residues. The CDR3 reads CASSMIVQETQYF. The DNA for the CDR3 is TGCGCCAGCAGCATGATAGTACAAGAGACCCAGTACTTC.

This clonotype turned up a few times. CDR3 in amino acids: CASSLADRPQHF. In DNA form, the CDR3 reads TGTGCCAGCAGCTTAGCGGACAGGCCCCAGCATTTT. V usage is TRBV7-2 and J usage is TRBJ1-5, with a possible D match to TRBD1 (6 bases). Trimming left V 0 bases short and J 9 bases short, with 6 bases between. From germline, CDR1 is SGHTA and CDR2 FQGNSA. The CDR3 consists of 12 residues.

The genes are TRBV7-9 and TRBJ1-2; TRBD1 is a possible D gene (5 bases). The germline V gene encodes CDR1 SEHNR and CDR2 FQNEAQ (reference sequence). With 5 bases removed from V and 8 bases from J, the gap between germline ends came to 18 bases. The CDR3 runs to 14 residues. CDR3 sequence (DNA): TGTGCCAGCAGCGTCCTCGGCAGGGCTGAAGGCTACACCTTC. This translates into CASSVLGRAEGYTF.

This clonotype was seen many times. The V gene is TRBV18, the J gene TRBJ2-5, with D uncertain. This CDR3 contains 13 residues. Between the trimmed V and J ends, which lost 3 bases and 2 bases, there was a span of 7 bases. The germline gives CDR1 KGHSH, CDR2 LQKENI. As DNA, the CDR3 is TGTGCCAGCTCACCGCAGGCACAAGAGACCCAGTACTTC. As protein: CASSPQAQETQYF. Using reference TRBV18 and TRBJ2-5 for the parts outside the CDR3, the full variable domain is NAGVMQNPRHLVRRRGQEARLRCSPMKGHSHVYWYRQLPEEGLKFMVYLQKENIIDESGMPKERFSAEFPKEGPSILRIQQVVRGDSAAYFCASSPQAQETQYFGPGTRLLVL.

In its sample, this clonotype was seen many times. The chain links TRBV4-2 to TRBJ2-7; 9 bases map to TRBD1. This CDR3 has 15 amino acids. Germline V gene lookup returns CDR1 LGHNA and CDR2 YNFKEQ. V trimming: 5 bases; J trimming: 3 bases; junction bases outside the gene matches: 8. The CDR3 region has the DNA TGTGCCAGCAGCTTTCGGACAGGGGTAAACTACGAGCAGTACTTC. This gives the protein CASSFRTGVNYEQYF.

CDR3 loop: CASSYPTEKETQYF. The CDR3 DNA is TGTGCCAGCAGCTACCCGACAGAAAAAGAGACCCAGTACTTC. The chain employs TRBV7-2 and TRBJ2-5; D might be TRBD1 (5 bases). Trimming cost V 4 bases and J 3 bases, with 12 bases left between them. CDR1 is SGHTA and CDR2 is FQGNSA in the germline V gene. The CDR3 spans 14 residues.

A note on this clonotype: This may come from a read error, since a much larger clone is one base off. The rearrangement joins TRBV20-1 to TRBJ2-5, with 7 bases lining up with TRBD2. Germline V CDR1 and CDR2: DFQATT, SNEGSKA (reference sequence). This CDR3 is built from 13 residues. The CDR3 DNA is TGCAGTGCTCTGGCTAGCGGCCAAGAGAACCAGTACTTC. Its translation: CSALASGQENQYF.

There are many counts of this clonotype. V and J are TRBV20-1 and TRBJ1-5, with 9 positions matching TRBD1. The CDR3 is 13 amino acids. CDR1 DFQATT and CDR2 SNEGSKA come from the germline V gene (reference sequence). V trimming: 5 bases; J trimming: 5 bases; junction bases outside the gene matches: 4. CDR3 in amino acids: CSARRDRDQPQHF. The CDR3 nucleotides are TGCAGTGCTCGCCGGGACAGGGATCAGCCCCAGCATTTT.

This clonotype was observed a few times. The V call is TRBV5-1, the J call TRBJ2-3; unclear D gene. CDR3 size: 17 residues. Trimming removed 0 bases at V and 1 base at J, with 15 bases between. Germline CDR1 and CDR2: SGHRS and YFSETQ. CDR3 bases: TGCGCCAGCAGCTTGGGACCCCTACATACAGGCACAGATACGCAGTATTTT. This codes for CASSLGPLHTGTDTQYF.

Many counts were recorded for this clonotype. V usage is TRBV7-3 and J usage is TRBJ1-1; D is undetermined. Per germline, CDR1 SGHTA and CDR2 FQGTGA. With 4 bases removed from V and 1 base from J, the gap between germline ends came to 7 bases. The CDR3 runs to 13 residues. For the CDR3, the DNA is TGTGCCAGCAGCTCCCGACAGAACACTGAAGCTTTCTTT. Residues: CASSSRQNTEAFF.

V is TRBV12-3 or TRBV12-4 and J is TRBJ2-5; possibly TRBD1 for D (5 bases). This CDR3 region has 12 residues. Trimming removed 8 bases from V and 5 bases from J, with 12 bases in between. CDR3 amino acids: CASRLGQETQYF. CDR3 nucleotides: TGTGCCAGCCGATTGGGGCAGGAGACCCAGTACTTC.

This clonotype was found a few times. The J gene is TRBJ2-2, the V gene TRBV24-1; tentative D call: TRBD1 (6 bases). CDR1 and CDR2 from the germline V gene are KGHDR and SFDVKD. Trimming removed 8 bases at V and 2 bases at J, with 11 bases between. This CDR3 is 14 amino acids long. In DNA, the CDR3 is TGTGCCACCACAGGGACACTTAACACCGGGGAGCTGTTTTTT. It encodes CATTGTLNTGELFF.

The chain links TRBV7-9 to TRBJ1-6; TRBD1 is a possible D gene (6 bases). Germline V gene data show CDR1 as SEHNR and CDR2 as FQNEAQ (reference sequence). There are 14 residues in the CDR3. The ends were cut back, 5 bases at V and 7 bases at J, with 12 bases in the middle. The CDR3 region is CASSLQGLNSPLHF. In nucleotides, the CDR3 is TGTGCCAGCAGCCTACAGGGTTTGAATTCACCCCTCCACTTT.

V and J are TRBV12-3 or TRBV12-4 and TRBJ1-2; D unresolved. V gave up 1 base and J gave up 5 bases, with 11 bases separating them. This CDR3 spans 14 amino acids. Here the CDR3 reads CASSLGVGVYGYTF. CDR3 nucleotides: TGTGCCAGCAGTTTAGGGGTCGGAGTTTATGGCTACACCTTC.

This clonotype came up many times. This chain uses TRBV12-3 or TRBV12-4 with TRBJ2-5; no clear D gene. The germline V and J ends were trimmed by 3 bases and 5 bases, with 4 bases remaining between them. The CDR3 length is 11 residues. The CDR3 DNA is TGTGCCAGCAGTTTCTACGAGACCCAGTACTTC. It yields the protein CASSFYETQYF.

Only a few counts were recorded for this clonotype. The chain combines TRBV7-3 with TRBJ1-1; the D is unclear. Trimming pared 1 base from V and 1 base from J, leaving 7 bases between. This CDR3 has 14 amino acids. Germline V lookup: CDR1 SGHTA, CDR2 FQGTGA. CDR3 bases: TGTGCCAGCAGCTTAAATTCTCGGAACACTGAAGCTTTCTTT. Translation: CASSLNSRNTEAFF.

The table lists this clonotype with a few counts. The V gene is TRBV2, the J gene TRBJ2-1, with TRBD2 matching over 9 bases. The CDR3 sequence is 15 residues long. The V gene end was trimmed by 9 bases and the J gene end by 4 bases; junction bases not matched to a gene: 10. Germline V gene data show CDR1 as SNHLY and CDR2 as FYNNEI. The CDR3 DNA is TGTGCCAGGGCGGGTAGCGGGGGAGCTTACAATGAGCAGTTCTTC. Amino acid sequence: CARAGSGGAYNEQFF.

This clonotype has ten or more counts. This rearrangement joins TRBV4-2 to TRBJ2-7, with 7 bases lining up with TRBD1. Trimming removed 2 bases from V and 3 bases from J; junction bases left unmatched: 4. This CDR3 is 14 amino acids long. The germline V gene has CDR1 LGHNA and CDR2 YNFKEQ. In DNA form, the CDR3 reads TGTGCCAGCAGCCAACGGAGACAGGGCTACGAGCAGTACTTC. This sequence encodes CASSQRRQGYEQYF.

In its sample, this clonotype was seen a few times. This chain connects TRBV7-3 to TRBJ2-1; a possible D gene is TRBD2 (6 bases). CDR3 length equals 15 residues. Trimming removed 4 bases from V and 10 bases from J, with 20 bases in between. Germline V gene lookup returns CDR1 SGHTA and CDR2 FQGTGA. CDR3 amino acids: CASSSLGTRLSEQFF. The CDR3 DNA is TGTGCCAGCAGCTCCCTTGGGACTCGACTCTCGGAGCAGTTCTTC.

This clonotype was observed many times. The chain links TRBV29-1 to TRBJ2-5; D is perhaps TRBD1 (6 bases). Germline V gives CDR1 SQVTM, CDR2 ANQGSEA. V was shortened by 3 bases and J by 4 bases, with 9 bases between the two germline ends. The CDR3 is 12 residues long. The DNA for the CDR3 is TGCAGCGTTGACAGGGGAACAGAGACCCAGTACTTC. Its translation: CSVDRGTETQYF.